This T cell receptor (beta chain) was found in a study of vaccination effects on CD4 cells after COVID-19. The overall study: Either the mRNA-1273 or the BNT162b2 vaccine was given to participants as two doses.

TCRdb keeps only in-frame clones here, not all; method: immunoSEQ multiplex PCR. The data hold about 39,000 clones, with roughly 87% observed a single time. Cultured cells yielded isolated CD4+ T cells after 10 to 11 days. About this clone: Its antigen is not identified.

The source of this sequence is a human donor who received a COVID-19 vaccine. The sample in question was CD4+ T cells from PBMCs cultured without peptide, obtained before COVID-19 vaccination.

CDR3 region: CASSPIEGQAFNYGYTF. In DNA form, the CDR3 reads TGCGCCAGCAGCCCGATAGAGGGACAGGCCTTTAACTATGGCTACACCTTC. The gene calls are TRBV5-1 and TRBJ1-2; 8 bases are shared with TRBD1. The germline V gene has CDR1 SGHRS and CDR2 YFSETQ. V was clipped by 4 bases and J by 1 base; unmatched bases: 12. The CDR3 consists of 17 residues.